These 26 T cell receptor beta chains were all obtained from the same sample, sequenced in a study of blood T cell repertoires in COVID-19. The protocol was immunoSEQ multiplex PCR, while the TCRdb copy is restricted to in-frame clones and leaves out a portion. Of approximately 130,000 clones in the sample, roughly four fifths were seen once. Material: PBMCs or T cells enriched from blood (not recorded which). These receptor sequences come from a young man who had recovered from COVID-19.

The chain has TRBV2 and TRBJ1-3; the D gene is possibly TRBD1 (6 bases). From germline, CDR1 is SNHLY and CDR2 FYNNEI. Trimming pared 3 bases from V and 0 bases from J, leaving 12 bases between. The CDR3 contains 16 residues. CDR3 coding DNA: TGTGCCAGCAGTGAGCAGGGGTTGAGCTCTGGAAACACCATATATTTT. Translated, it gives CASSEQGLSSGNTIYF.

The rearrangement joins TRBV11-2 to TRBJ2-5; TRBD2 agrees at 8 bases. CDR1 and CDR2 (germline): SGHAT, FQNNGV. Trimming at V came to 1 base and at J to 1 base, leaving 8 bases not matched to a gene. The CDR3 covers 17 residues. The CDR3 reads CASSLGRGGKGQETQYF. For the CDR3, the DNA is TGTGCCAGCAGCTTAGGTCGGGGGGGGAAGGGCCAAGAGACCCAGTACTTC.

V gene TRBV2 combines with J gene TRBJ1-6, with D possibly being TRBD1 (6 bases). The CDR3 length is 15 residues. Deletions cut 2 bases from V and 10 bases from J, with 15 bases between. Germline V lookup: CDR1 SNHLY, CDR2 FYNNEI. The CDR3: CASSENIRGGSPLHF. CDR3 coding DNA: TGTGCCAGCAGTGAAAACATCAGGGGAGGGTCACCCCTCCACTTT.

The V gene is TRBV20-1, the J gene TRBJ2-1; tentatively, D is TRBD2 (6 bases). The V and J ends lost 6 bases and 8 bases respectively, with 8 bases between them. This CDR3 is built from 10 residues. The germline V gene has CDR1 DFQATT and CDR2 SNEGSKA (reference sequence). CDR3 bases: TGCAGTGCCGGGGGTGATGAGCAGTTCTTC. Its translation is CSAGGDEQFF.

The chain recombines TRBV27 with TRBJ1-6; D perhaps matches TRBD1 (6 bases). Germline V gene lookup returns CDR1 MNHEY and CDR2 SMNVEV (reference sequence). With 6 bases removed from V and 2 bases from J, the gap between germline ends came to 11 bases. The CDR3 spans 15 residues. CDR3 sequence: CASRQGQPYNSPLHF. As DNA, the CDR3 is TGTGCCAGCAGACAGGGACAACCCTATAATTCACCCCTCCACTTT.

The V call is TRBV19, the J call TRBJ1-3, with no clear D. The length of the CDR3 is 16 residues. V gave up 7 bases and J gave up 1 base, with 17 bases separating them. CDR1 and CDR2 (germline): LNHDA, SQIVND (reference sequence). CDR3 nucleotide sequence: TGTGCCAGTACCCCCTTGTCGGGGATGTCTGGAAACACCATATATTTT. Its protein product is CASTPLSGMSGNTIYF. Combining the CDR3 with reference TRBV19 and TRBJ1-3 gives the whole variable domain DGGITQSPKYLFRKEGQNVTLSCEQNLNHDAMYWYRQDPGQGLRLIYYSQIVNDFQKGDIAEGYSVSREKKESFPLTVTSAQKNPTAFYLCASTPLSGMSGNTIYFGEGSWLTVV.

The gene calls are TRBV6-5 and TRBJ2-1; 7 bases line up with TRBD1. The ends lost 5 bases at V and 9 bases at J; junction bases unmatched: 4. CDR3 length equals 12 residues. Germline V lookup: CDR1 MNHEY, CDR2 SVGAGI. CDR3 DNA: TGTGCCAGCAGTCAGGGACAGTTTGAGCAGTTCTTC. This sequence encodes CASSQGQFEQFF.

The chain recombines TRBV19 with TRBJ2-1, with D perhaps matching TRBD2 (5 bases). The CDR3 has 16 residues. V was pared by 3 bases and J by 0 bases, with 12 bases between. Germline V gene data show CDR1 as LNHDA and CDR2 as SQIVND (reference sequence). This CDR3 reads CASSIRPGSSYNEQFF. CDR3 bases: TGTGCCAGTAGTATTCGCCCGGGGAGCTCCTACAATGAGCAGTTCTTC.

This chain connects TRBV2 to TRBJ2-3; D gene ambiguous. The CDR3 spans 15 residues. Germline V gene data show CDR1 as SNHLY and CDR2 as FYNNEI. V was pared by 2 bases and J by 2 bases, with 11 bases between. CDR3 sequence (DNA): TGTGCCAGCAGTGAAAACAACAACCCCACAGATACGCAGTATTTT. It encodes CASSENNNPTDTQYF.

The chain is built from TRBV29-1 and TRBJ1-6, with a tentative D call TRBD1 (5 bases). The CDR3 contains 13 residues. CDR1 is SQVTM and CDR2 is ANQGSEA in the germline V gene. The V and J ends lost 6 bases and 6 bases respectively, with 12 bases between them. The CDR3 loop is CSVQRDFNSPLHF. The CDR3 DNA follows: TGCAGCGTCCAACGGGACTTTAATTCACCCCTCCACTTT.

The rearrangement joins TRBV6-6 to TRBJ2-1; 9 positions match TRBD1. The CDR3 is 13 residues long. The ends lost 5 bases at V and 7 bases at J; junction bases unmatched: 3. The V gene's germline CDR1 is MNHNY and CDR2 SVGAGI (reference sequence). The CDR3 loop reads CASSMGTGNEQFF. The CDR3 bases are TGTGCCAGCAGTATGGGGACAGGGAATGAGCAGTTCTTC.

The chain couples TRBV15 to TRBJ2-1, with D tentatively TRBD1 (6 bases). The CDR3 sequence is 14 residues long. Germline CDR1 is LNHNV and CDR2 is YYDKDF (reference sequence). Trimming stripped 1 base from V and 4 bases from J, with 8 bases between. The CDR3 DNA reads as TGTGCCACCAGCAGAGCGGACAGATACAATGAGCAGTTCTTC. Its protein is CATSRADRYNEQFF.

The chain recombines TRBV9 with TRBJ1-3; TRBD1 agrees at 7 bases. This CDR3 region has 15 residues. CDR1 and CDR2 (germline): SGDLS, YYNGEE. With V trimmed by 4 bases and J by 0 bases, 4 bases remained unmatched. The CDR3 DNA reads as TGTGCCAGCAGCCCCGGGACAGTCTCTGGAAACACCATATATTTT. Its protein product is CASSPGTVSGNTIYF.

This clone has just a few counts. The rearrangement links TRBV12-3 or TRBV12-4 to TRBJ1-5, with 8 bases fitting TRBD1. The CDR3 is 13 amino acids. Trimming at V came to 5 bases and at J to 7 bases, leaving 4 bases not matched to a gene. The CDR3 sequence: CASSEGQGQPQHF. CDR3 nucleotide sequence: TGTGCCAGCAGTGAAGGACAGGGACAGCCCCAGCATTTT.

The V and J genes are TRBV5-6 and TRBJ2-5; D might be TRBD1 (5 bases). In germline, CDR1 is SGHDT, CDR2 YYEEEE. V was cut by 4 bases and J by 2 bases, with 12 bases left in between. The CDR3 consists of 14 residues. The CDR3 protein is CASSADNIQETQYF. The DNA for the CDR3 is TGTGCCAGCAGCGCGGACAATATTCAAGAGACCCAGTACTTC.

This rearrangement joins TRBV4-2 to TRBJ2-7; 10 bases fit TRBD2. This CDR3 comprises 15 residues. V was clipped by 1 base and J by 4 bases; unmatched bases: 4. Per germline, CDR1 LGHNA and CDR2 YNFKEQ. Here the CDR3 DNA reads TGTGCCAGCAGCCAAGTCTCAGCGGGAGGGTACGAGCAGTACTTC. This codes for CASSQVSAGGYEQYF.

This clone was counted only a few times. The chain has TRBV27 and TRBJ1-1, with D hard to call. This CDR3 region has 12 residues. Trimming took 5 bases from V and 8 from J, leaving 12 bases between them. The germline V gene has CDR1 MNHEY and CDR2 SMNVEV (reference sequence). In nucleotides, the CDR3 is TGTGCCAGCAGTCCGACTCAACGGGAAGCTTTCTTT. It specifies CASSPTQREAFF.

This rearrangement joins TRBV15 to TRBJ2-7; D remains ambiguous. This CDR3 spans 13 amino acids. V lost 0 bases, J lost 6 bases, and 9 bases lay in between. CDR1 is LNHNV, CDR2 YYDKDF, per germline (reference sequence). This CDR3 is CATSRDRPGEQYF. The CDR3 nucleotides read TGTGCCACCAGCAGAGACCGCCCCGGCGAGCAGTACTTC.

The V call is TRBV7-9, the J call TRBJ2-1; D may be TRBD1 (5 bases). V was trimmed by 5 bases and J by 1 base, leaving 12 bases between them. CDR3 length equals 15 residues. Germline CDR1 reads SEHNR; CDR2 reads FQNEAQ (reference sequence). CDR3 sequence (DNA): TGTGCCAGCAGCCCCCAGGGTAGTTCCTACAATGAGCAGTTCTTC. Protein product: CASSPQGSSYNEQFF.

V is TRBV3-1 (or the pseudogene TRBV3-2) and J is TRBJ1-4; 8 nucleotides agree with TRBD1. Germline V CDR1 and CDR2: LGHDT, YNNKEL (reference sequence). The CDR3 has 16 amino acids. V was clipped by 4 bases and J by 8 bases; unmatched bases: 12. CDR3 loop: CASSPSSWGQEEKLFF. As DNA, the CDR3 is TGTGCCAGCAGCCCCTCATCTTGGGGACAGGAGGAAAAACTGTTTTTT.

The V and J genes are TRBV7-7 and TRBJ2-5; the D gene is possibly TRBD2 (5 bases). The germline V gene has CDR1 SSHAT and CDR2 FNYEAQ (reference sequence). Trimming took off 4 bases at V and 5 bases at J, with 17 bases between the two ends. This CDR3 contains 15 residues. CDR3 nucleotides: TGTGCCAGCAGCTCCACGGGGAGTGGAGAGGAGACCCAGTACTTC. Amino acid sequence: CASSSTGSGEETQYF. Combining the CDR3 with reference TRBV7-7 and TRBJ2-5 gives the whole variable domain GAGVSQSPRYKVTKRGQDVTLRCDPISSHATLYWYQQALGQGPEFLTYFNYEAQPDKSGLPSDRFSAERPEGSISTLTIQRTEQRDSAMYRCASSSTGSGEETQYFGPGTRLLVL.

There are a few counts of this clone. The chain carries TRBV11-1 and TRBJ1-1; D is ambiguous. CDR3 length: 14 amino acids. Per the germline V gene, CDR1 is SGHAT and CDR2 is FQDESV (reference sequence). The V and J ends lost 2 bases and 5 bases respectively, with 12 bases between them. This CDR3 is CASSLMERDTEAFF. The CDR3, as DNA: TGTGCCAGCAGCTTAATGGAACGGGATACTGAAGCTTTCTTT.

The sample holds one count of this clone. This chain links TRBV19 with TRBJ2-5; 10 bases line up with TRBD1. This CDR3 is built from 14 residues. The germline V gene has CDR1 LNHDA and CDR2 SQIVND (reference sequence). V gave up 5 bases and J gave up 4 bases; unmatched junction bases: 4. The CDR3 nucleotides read TGTGCCAGTAGTTCGGACAGGGGGTCAGAGACCCAGTACTTC. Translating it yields CASSSDRGSETQYF.

CDR3 sequence reads: CASSSGQGAAGYTF. The CDR3 region has the DNA TGTGCCAGCAGTTCGGGACAGGGGGCAGCTGGCTACACCTTC. The V gene is TRBV28, the J gene TRBJ1-2; 12 bases line up with TRBD1. Germline V CDR1 and CDR2: MDHEN, SYDVKM. J was trimmed by 7 bases and V by 4 bases; bases with no gene match: 4. This CDR3 has 14 amino acids.

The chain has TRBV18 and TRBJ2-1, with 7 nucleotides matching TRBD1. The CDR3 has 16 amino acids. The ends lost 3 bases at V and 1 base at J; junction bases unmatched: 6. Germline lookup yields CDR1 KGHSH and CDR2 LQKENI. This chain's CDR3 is CASSPRTGTSYNEQFF. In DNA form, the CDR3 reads TGTGCCAGCTCACCGCGGACAGGTACGTCCTACAATGAGCAGTTCTTC.

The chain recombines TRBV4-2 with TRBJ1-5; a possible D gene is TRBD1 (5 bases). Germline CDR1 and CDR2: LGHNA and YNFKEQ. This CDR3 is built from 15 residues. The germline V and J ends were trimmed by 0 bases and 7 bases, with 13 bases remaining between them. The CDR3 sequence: CASSQDRQGEQPQHF. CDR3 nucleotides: TGTGCCAGCAGCCAAGATCGCCAGGGCGAGCAGCCCCAGCATTTT.